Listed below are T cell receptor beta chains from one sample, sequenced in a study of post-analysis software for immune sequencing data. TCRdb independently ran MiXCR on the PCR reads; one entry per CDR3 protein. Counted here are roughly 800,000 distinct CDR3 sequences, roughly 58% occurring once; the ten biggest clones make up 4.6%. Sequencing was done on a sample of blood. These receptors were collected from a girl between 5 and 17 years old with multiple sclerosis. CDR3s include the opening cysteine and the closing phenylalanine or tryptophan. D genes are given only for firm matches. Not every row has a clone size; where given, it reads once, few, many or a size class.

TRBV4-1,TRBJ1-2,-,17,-,TGCGCCAGCAGCCAGGACCCCGGACTAGCTGCCGGCTATGGCTACACCTTC,CASSQDPGLAAGYGYTF
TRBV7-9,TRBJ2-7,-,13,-,TGTGCCAGCAGCTTAGAACCGTTTTACGAGCAGTACTTC,CASSLEPFYEQYF
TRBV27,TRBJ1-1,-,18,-,TGTGCCAGCAGCCTCCGACTTCTGGGGGGCCCGACGAACACTGAAGCTTTCTTT,CASSLRLLGGPTNTEAFF
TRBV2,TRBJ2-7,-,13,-,TGTGCCAGCAGTGACGGCCCTGAGGTCGAGCAGTACTTC,CASSDGPEVEQYF
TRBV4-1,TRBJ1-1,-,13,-,TGCGCCAGCAGCCAAGGAGTGGGCACTGAAGCTTTCTTT,CASSQGVGTEAFF
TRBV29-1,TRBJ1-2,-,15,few,TGCAGCGGCCTCGGGGCCCTTTTAGGGGTCTATGGCTACACCTTC,CSGLGALLGVYGYTF
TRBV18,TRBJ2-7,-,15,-,TGTGCCAGCTCACCAGGGCTGCAGATTTCCTACGAGCAGTACTTC,CASSPGLQISYEQYF
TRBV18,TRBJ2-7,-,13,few,TGTGCCAGCTCAACGAGGGACGAATACGAGCAGTACTTC,CASSTRDEYEQYF
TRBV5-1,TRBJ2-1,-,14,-,TGCGCCAGCAGCCCGGAGGGGCTAAGCACCGAGCAGTTCTTC,CASSPEGLSTEQFF
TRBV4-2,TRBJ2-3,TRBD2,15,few,TGTGCCAGCAGCCAAGCGGGAGCGGGAGCAGATACGCAGTATTTT,CASSQAGAGADTQYF
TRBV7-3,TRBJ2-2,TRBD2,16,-,TGTGCCAGCAGCTTATCGACTAGCGGGAACACCGGGGAGCTGTTTTTT,CASSLSTSGNTGELFF
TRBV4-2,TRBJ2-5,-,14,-,TGTGCCAGCAGATCCTCAGGGGGGAAGGAGACCCAGTACTTC,CASRSSGGKETQYF
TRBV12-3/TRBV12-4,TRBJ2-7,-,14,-,TGTGCCAGCAGTTTAGGTCTCCTCAGCTACGAGCAGTACTTC,CASSLGLLSYEQYF
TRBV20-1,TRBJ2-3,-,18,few,TGCAGTGCTAAACGGTTGGCGGGTCTCATAGGGACTACAGATACGCAGTATTTT,CSAKRLAGLIGTTDTQYF
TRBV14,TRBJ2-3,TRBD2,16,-,TGTGCCAGCAGCCCTATCATAGCGGGGGGAAAAGATACGCAGTATTTT,CASSPIIAGGKDTQYF
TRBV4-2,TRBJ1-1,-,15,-,TGTGCCAGCAGCCAAGATGGGCAGCTGGGCACTGAAGCTTTCTTT,CASSQDGQLGTEAFF
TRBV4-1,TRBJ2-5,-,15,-,TGCGCCAGCAGCCAAGATACATGGCGTGGGGAGACCCAGTACTTC,CASSQDTWRGETQYF
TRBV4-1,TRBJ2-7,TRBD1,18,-,TGCGCCAGCAGCTACGAAAATAGCCGGGACAGGGAATTCTACGAGCAGTACTTC,CASSYENSRDREFYEQYF
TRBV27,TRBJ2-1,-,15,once,TGTGCCAGCAGAGAACTAGGGTCTAGCAAGAATGAGCAGTTCTTC,CASRELGSSKNEQFF
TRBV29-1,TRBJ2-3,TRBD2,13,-,TGCAGCCTCAGCGGGGGGGCCGCAGATACGCAGTATTTT,CSLSGGAADTQYF
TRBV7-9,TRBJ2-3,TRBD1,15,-,TGTGCCAGCAGTTACACACAGGGGGGCACAGATACGCAGTATTTT,CASSYTQGGTDTQYF
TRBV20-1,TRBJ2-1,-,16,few,TGCAGTGCTAGGGACCCGTTTGGAGCGTCAGGCAATGAGCAGTTCTTC,CSARDPFGASGNEQFF
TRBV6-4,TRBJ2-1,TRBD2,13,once,TGTGCCAGCAGTGACACCCTAGCGGGAGAGCAGTTCTTC,CASSDTLAGEQFF
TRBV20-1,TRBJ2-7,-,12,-,TGCAGTGCTAGCGCTCGCCCCTACGAGCAGTACTTC,CSASARPYEQYF
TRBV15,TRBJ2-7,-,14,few,TGTGCCACCAGCAGGGCCCAACTTTTTTCCCCCCAGTACTTC,CATSRAQLFSPQYF
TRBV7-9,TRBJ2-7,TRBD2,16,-,TGTGCCAGCAGCCATGTCGGACGGGGAGGGTCCTACGAGCAGTACTTC,CASSHVGRGGSYEQYF
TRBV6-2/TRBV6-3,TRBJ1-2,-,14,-,TGTGCCAGCAGTTACTCTTCAGGGTCCTATGGCTACACCTTC,CASSYSSGSYGYTF
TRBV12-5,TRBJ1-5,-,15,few,TGTGCTAGTGGTGCGGCGGGGGTTGGCAATCAGCCCCAGCATTTT,CASGAAGVGNQPQHF
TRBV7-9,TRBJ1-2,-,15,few,TGTGCCAGCAGCTTTGGCACAGCCACTAACTATGGCTACACCTTC,CASSFGTATNYGYTF
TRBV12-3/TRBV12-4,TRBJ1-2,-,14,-,TGTGCCAGCAGCCCAGGGTGGATAGGCTATGGCTACACCTTC,CASSPGWIGYGYTF
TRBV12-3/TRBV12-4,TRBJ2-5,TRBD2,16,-,TGTGCCAGCACCATGGGACTAGCGGGATTCTCGGAGACCCAGTACTTC,CASTMGLAGFSETQYF
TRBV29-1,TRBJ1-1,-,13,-,TGCAGCGGGAGGTGGCAGAGCAACACTGAAGCTTTCTTT,CSGRWQSNTEAFF
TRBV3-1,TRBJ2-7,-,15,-,TGTGCCAGCAGCCAAAAGGGCGGGATGTCCTACGAGCAGTACTTC,CASSQKGGMSYEQYF
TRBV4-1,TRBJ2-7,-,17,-,TGCGCCAGCAGCCACCCTCGGGCACAGGGCAGGACCTACGAGCAGTACTTC,CASSHPRAQGRTYEQYF
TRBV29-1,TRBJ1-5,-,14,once,TGCAGCGTTCGAGGCGACACCTGGGATCAGCCCCAGCATTTT,CSVRGDTWDQPQHF
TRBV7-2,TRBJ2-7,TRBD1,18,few,TGTGCCAGCAGCTTAGACCCGGGACAGGCGACTTCGCACGTCGAGCAGTACTTC,CASSLDPGQATSHVEQYF
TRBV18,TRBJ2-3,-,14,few,TGTGCCAGCTCACCGGTGGGGCCCACAGATACGCAGTATTTT,CASSPVGPTDTQYF
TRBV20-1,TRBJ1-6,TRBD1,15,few,TGCAGTGCTAGACAAATACAGGGGGCAAATTCACCCCTCCACTTT,CSARQIQGANSPLHF
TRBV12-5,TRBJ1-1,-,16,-,TGTGCTAGTGGTTTGGTAATCGGGGCGCGCAACACTGAAGCTTTCTTT,CASGLVIGARNTEAFF
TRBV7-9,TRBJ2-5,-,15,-,TGTGCCAGCAGCTCCTTATCAACAACGCAAGAGACCCAGTACTTC,CASSSLSTTQETQYF
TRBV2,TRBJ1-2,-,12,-,TGTGCCGGCAGTGAAGGCTCTTATGGCTACACCTTC,CAGSEGSYGYTF
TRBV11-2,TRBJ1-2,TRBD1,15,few,TGTGCCAGCAGCGAACCGTGGACAGGGGCGCGTGGCTACACCTTC,CASSEPWTGARGYTF
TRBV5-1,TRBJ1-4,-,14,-,TGCGCCAGCAGCTTAGGAGAGAGCCTTGAAAAACTGTTTTTT,CASSLGESLEKLFF
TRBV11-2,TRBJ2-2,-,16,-,TGTGCCAGCAGCTTACGGTCCCCAGGGGACACCGGGGAGCTGTTTTTT,CASSLRSPGDTGELFF
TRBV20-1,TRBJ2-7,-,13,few,TGCAGTGCTCACGGGGGCAGGAGTAACGAGCAGTACTTC,CSAHGGRSNEQYF
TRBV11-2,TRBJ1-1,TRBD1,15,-,TGTGCCAGCAGCTTAGATCACAGGGGGCTTACTGAAGCTTTCTTT,CASSLDHRGLTEAFF
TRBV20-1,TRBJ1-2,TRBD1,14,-,TGCAGTGCTTTGGACAGGGGATACAACTATGGCTACACCTTC,CSALDRGYNYGYTF
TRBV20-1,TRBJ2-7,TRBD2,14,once,TGCAGTGCTATTAGCGGGAGGGCCACCCCCGAGCAGTACTTC,CSAISGRATPEQYF
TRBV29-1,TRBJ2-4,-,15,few,TGCAGCGTTGCCCTATCCCATCTAGCCAAAAACATTCAGTACTTC,CSVALSHLAKNIQYF
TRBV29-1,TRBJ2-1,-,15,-,TGCAGCGTTGAAGTCGAGGGACATGGGGGTCGAGGGCAGTTCTTC,CSVEVEGHGGRGQFF
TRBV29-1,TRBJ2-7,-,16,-,TGCAGCGTTACCTGGGACCGCCAAAGGACCTACAATGAGCAGTACTTC,CSVTWDRQRTYNEQYF
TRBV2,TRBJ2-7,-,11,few,TGTGCCAGCAGCCCACTAGTCTTGCAGTACTTC,CASSPLVLQYF
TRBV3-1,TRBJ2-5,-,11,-,TGTGCCAGCAGCCGGGACTGGGAGCAGTACTTC,CASSRDWEQYF
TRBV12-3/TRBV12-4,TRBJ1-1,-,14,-,TGTGCCAGCAGTTTAGATACTCGGGGCACTGAAGCTTTCTTT,CASSLDTRGTEAFF
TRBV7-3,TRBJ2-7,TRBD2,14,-,TGTGCCAGCAGCCACGCGGCTAGCGGCTACGAGCAGTACTTC,CASSHAASGYEQYF
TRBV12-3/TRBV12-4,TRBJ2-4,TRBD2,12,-,TGTGCCAGCAGTACTAGCGGGAGCCTTCAGTACTTC,CASSTSGSLQYF
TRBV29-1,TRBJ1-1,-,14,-,TGCAGCGTTCTGGACGGGACGGGGAACACTGAAGCTTTCTTT,CSVLDGTGNTEAFF
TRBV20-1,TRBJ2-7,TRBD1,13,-,TGCAGTGCTAACAGGGGGCGAGAAGGCGAGCAGTACTTC,CSANRGREGEQYF
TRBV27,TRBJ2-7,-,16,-,TGTGCCAGCAGACTCCGGACGGGATCCTCGTCCTACGAGCAGTACTTC,CASRLRTGSSSYEQYF
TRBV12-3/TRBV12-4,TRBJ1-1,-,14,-,TGTGCCAGCAGTTTACAGGGCTTGAACACTGAAGCTTTCTTT,CASSLQGLNTEAFF